This TCR beta chain was identified in a study of cytomegalovirus exposure and HLA in healthy donors (dated by TCRdb to 2016 to 2017). About the full investigation: According to a later analysis, the 120 or so validation repertoires were produced on the same platform as the roughly 720 repertoires of the first cohort. High-throughput TCR immunosequencing, statistical association of individual TCRs with disease status, and machine learning were combined to predict cytomegalovirus infection status. The study was designed to test whether signatures of past pathogen exposure could be identified by cataloging public T cell receptors. Along with the approximately 700-subject first cohort, a separate validation cohort of over 90 different subjects was used. Study-wide conclusions, independent of this receptor: In vitro tests confirmed that a few of the cytomegalovirus-associated TCR beta chains recognize cytomegalovirus antigens. The classifier was reported to diagnose cytomegalovirus status with high specificity and sensitivity in both the original cohort and the validation cohort. While some public TCRs were present in many individuals, most TCR sequences turned up only very rarely across donors. It was suggested by the authors that the approach could potentially be generalized to other disease states and immunological phenotypes. Of the cluster scores, 85% to 95% were above 0 in a later analysis, which found that TCRs clustered in the first cohort also tended to co-occur in the 95 to 150 validation repertoires. The validation cohort had no HLA typing available for a later analysis, so co-occurrence within that cohort was assessed over all 120 or so repertoires. The study listed 164 TCR beta chains as associated with cytomegalovirus.

The cysteine opens and the phenylalanine closes a CDR3 of 16 amino acids. The read is trimmed to its CDR3 DNA, 48 bases read in frame from base 1. Per the germline V gene, MDHEN is the CDR1 and SYDVKM is the CDR2. V is trimmed back by 5 bases and J by 4 bases, and the junction contains 12 bases that no gene match accounts for. The donors belonged to the validation cohort of around 130 subjects, which was separate from the approximately 680-subject first cohort. Notes on this clone: The clone's antigen remains unknown. It has no much larger one-base neighbor in the sample; base qualities were not kept.

The library was obtained by the immunoSEQ multiplex PCR assay. For the original study's pipeline: A statistical classification framework was built to diagnose cytomegalovirus status from the catalog of TCR beta chain sequences. Drawn from immuneACCESS, this table holds only the in-frame rearrangements with V and J called that TCRdb kept. Clones are partly lost; checked studies trace under half to an unresolved V gene and leave the rest unexplained. V and J calls and clone size follow that table, whereas D and trimming were derived from the DNA. The table for this sample lists around 120,000 clones; approximately 88% of them were counted only once. 1.5% to 2% of the sample is in the top ten clones.

Material: PBMCs. The chain joins TRBV28 to TRBJ2-7; 9 bases in the junction line up with TRBD1. This clonotype was sampled from a man younger than 35 in good health and CMV-seronegative. The DNA is as follows: TGTGCCAGCAGTGCGCCCGGACAGGGGCGAATTTACGAGCAGTACTTC. Translated, this gives CASSAPGQGRIYEQYF. When the CDR3 is completed using the reference TRBV28 and TRBJ2-7 genes on either side, the full variable domain is DVKVTQSSRYLVKRTGEKVFLECVQDMDHENMFWYRQDPGLGLRLIYFSYDVKMKEKGDIPEGYSVSREKKERFSLILESASTNQTSMYLCASSAPGQGRIYEQYFGPGTRLTVT.